A single sample gave rise to the 9 T cell receptor beta chains below, sequenced in a study of cytomegalovirus exposure and HLA in healthy donors. 13 Jbeta primers and 60 Vbeta primers were used for the PCR. Profiling relied on immunoSEQ multiplex PCR, and the TCRdb table lists in-frame clones only, not all of them. The sample yields about 57,000 clones, around 83% seen once. Sequenced sample: PBMCs. These receptors were obtained from a young man in good health and CMV-seronegative.

The chain recombines TRBV7-3 with TRBJ1-2; D gene uncertain. In germline, CDR1 is SGHTA, CDR2 FQGTGA. The V gene lost 5 bases and the J gene lost 7 bases, with 14 bases spanning the gap. There are 13 residues in the CDR3. The CDR3 sequence: CASSASPVGGYTF. The CDR3 bases are TGTGCCAGCAGCGCCTCCCCAGTTGGTGGCTACACCTTC.

The CDR3 DNA sequence: TGTGCCAGCAGCGTAGTGGACAGTCACACCGGGGAGCTGTTTTTT. This encodes CASSVVDSHTGELFF. The rearrangement uses TRBV9 and TRBJ2-2, with D perhaps matching TRBD1 (6 bases). V was shortened by 0 bases and J by 3 bases, with 9 bases between the two germline ends. This CDR3 contains 15 residues. The germline gives CDR1 SGDLS, CDR2 YYNGEE. The full variable domain, its missing parts supplied by reference TRBV9 and TRBJ2-2, is DSGVTQTPKHLITATGQRVTLRCSPRSGDLSVYWYQQSLDQGLQFLIQYYNGEERAKGNILERFSAQQFPDLHSELNLSSLELGDSALYFCASSVVDSHTGELFFGEGSRLTVL.

The rearrangement uses TRBV23-1 and TRBJ2-7; 8 positions agree with TRBD1. TRBV23-1 is noted as an ORF with a role that remains uncertain. The CDR3 totals 16 residues. V lost 6 bases to trimming and J lost 3 bases; unmatched junction nucleotides: 13. CDR3 loop: CASSQTRDRCFYEQYF. The DNA of the CDR3 is TGCGCCAGCAGCCAAACCAGGGACAGGTGTTTCTACGAGCAGTACTTC.

Only a few counts were recorded for this clone. The chain joins TRBV5-1 to TRBJ1-5; maybe TRBD1 (5 bases). The V end was cut by 0 bases, the J end by 5 bases, with 6 bases between. In germline, CDR1 is SGHRS, CDR2 YFSETQ. The CDR3 is made up of 13 amino acids. The CDR3 sequence is CASSLGQHQPQHF. The CDR3 DNA reads TGCGCCAGCAGCTTGGGACAGCATCAGCCCCAGCATTTT.

About this clone: A read error may produce the germline difference seen at one junction end. The chain uses TRBV7-7 and TRBJ2-3, with D perhaps matching TRBD1 (5 bases). Germline assignment: CDR1 SSHAT and CDR2 FNYEAQ (reference sequence). The CDR3 length is 15 residues. The CDR3 DNA sequence: TGTGCTAGCAGCTTAGGGGCAGGATTCACAGATACGCAGTATTTT. As protein: CASSLGAGFTDTQYF.

The V call is TRBV27, the J call TRBJ2-5; tentative D call: TRBD2 (6 bases). V was pared by 5 bases and J by 4 bases, with 14 bases between. CDR3 size: 14 residues. Germline CDR1 reads MNHEY; CDR2 reads SMNVEV (reference sequence). The DNA of the CDR3 is TGTGCCAGCAGTCCCCGAGCGGGCTTAGAGACCCAGTACTTC. It yields the protein CASSPRAGLETQYF.

This CDR3 is CASSLVGDANYGYTF. The CDR3 DNA follows: TGTGCCAGCAGCTTAGTAGGAGATGCTAACTATGGCTACACCTTC. The chain combines TRBV7-2 with TRBJ1-2; no clear D gene. The CDR3 has 15 residues. The V gene's germline CDR1 is SGHTA and CDR2 FQGNSA. The V end was cut by 1 base, the J end by 0 bases, with 9 bases between.

In this sample, this clone turned up a few times. CDR3 loop: CASSLANGGNQPQHF. In nucleotides, the CDR3 is TGTGCCAGCAGCTTGGCCAACGGGGGGAATCAGCCCCAGCATTTT. V is TRBV5-5 and J is TRBJ1-5; a possible D gene is TRBD1 (5 bases). The CDR3 consists of 15 residues. Deletions cut 0 bases from V and 4 bases from J, with 11 bases between. Germline assignment: CDR1 SGHKS and CDR2 YYEKEE (reference sequence).

V and J are TRBV7-2 and TRBJ1-2; a weak D match, TRBD1 (5 bases). The CDR3 has 15 amino acids. CDR1 and CDR2 (germline): SGHTA, FQGNSA. Trimming left V 5 bases short and J 8 bases short, with 21 bases between. DNA of the CDR3: TGTGCCAGCAGCCCATCAGGGTCAAGGGGCTTCGGCTACACCTTC. The encoded protein is CASSPSGSRGFGYTF.